This T cell receptor (beta chain) was recorded in a study of cytomegalovirus exposure and HLA in healthy donors. This PCR relied on a set of 60 Vbeta primers and 13 Jbeta primers. Method: immunoSEQ multiplex PCR; TCRdb's copy keeps in-frame clones and lacks some. Of roughly 200,000 clones in the sample, roughly 79% were seen once. General study results and limits: On later analysis, the bulk of CMV-associated TCR beta chains appeared to be HLA-restricted. Most subjects had HLA-A and HLA-B alleles reportedly predicted accurately by TCR beta sequences. The only immune exposure information that was available was CMV serostatus.

This CDR3 is built from 16 residues. The junction had 11 bases not matched to a gene; V was cut back by 10 bases and J by 2 bases. CDR1 ENHRY and CDR2 SYGVKD come from the germline V gene. Of note for this clone: Its antigen is not identified.

The sequenced sample was PBMCs. This rearrangement joins TRBV10-3 to TRBJ2-5; 12 nucleotides match TRBD1. The source of this sequence is a male donor in good health and CMV-seronegative. The CDR3 sequence is CATRMGQGARQETQYF. The CDR3 DNA is TGTGCCACCAGAATGGGACAGGGGGCGAGACAAGAGACCCAGTACTTC.